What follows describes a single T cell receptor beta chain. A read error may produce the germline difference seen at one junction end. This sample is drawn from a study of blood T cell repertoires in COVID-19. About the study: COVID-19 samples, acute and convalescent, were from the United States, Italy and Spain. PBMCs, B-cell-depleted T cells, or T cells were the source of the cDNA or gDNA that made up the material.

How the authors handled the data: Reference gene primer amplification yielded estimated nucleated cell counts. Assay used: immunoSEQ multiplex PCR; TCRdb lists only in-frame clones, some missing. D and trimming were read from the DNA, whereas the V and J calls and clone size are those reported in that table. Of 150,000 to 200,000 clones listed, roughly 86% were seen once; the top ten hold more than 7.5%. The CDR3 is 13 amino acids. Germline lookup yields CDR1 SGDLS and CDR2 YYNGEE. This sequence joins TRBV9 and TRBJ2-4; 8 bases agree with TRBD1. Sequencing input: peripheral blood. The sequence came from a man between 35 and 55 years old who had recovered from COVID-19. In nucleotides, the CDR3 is TGTGCCAGCAGCCCAGGGCCCCAGGGGACAGGTAACTTC. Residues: CASSPGPQGTGNF.